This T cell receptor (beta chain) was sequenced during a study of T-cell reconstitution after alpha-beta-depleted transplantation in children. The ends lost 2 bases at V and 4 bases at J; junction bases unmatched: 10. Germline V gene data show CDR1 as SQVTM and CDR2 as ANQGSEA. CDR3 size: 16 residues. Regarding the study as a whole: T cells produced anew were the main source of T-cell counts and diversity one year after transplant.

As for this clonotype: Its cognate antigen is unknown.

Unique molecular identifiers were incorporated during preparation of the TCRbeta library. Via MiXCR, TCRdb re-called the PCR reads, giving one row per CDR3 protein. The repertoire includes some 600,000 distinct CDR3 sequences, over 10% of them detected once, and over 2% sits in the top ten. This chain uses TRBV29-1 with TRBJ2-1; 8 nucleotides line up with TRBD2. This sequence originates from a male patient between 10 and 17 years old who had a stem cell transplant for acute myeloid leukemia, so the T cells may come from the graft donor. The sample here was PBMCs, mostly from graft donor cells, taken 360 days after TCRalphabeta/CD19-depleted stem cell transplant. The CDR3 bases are TGCAGCGTTGAATCGGGTTTTAGCGGGAATTACAATGAGCAGTTCTTC. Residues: CSVESGFSGNYNEQFF.